This T cell receptor beta chain was recovered during a study of blood T cell repertoires in COVID-19. Overall study: From the United States, Italy and Spain came samples of acute and convalescent COVID-19.

Seattle's cohort entered during active infection and was followed longitudinally. Original data processing: Estimation of nucleated cell counts was performed using reference gene primer amplification. Profiled with immunoSEQ multiplex PCR; TCRdb holds only in-frame clones, not every one. That table is the source of V, J and clone size, and D and trimming were worked out from the DNA. The table lists under 250,000 clones, around 86% of them singletons. The TCR originated in a woman in her 70s with COVID-19, enrolled during active disease. The specimen was peripheral blood.

CDR3 residues: CASSIGETEAFF. DNA for the CDR3: TGTGCCAGTAGTATAGGGGAGACTGAAGCTTTCTTT. The chain has TRBV19 and TRBJ1-1, with D hard to call. The CDR3 has 12 amino acids. Trimming stripped 1 base from V and 5 bases from J, with 5 bases between. The germline V gene has CDR1 LNHDA and CDR2 SQIVND (reference sequence).